This record covers a single T cell receptor beta chain. Its cognate antigen is unknown. The data belong to a study of T-cell memory formation after mild COVID-19. The study's findings and limits: Mainly in CM and EM were contracting CD4+ clones; CD8+ were in EMRA. CD4+ bias marked clones expanding day 15 to 37, unlike balanced contracting clones. Second-wave clones with a day 37 peak had unconfirmed SARS-CoV-2 specificity.

The TCR alpha and TCR beta cDNA libraries, bearing sample barcodes and UMIs, were generated by 5'RACE using constant-segment primers. Using its own MiXCR run on the 5' RACE reads, TCRdb lists one record per CDR3 protein. The sample lists about 340,000 distinct CDR3 sequences; approximately 15% were seen once. The sample consisted of PBMCs or a T cell subset sorted from them (not recorded which). This clonotype was obtained from a man between 18 and 29 years old who had mild COVID-19 (a few samples of this study predate the infection). Cell type and time point are not known.

The CDR3 region has the DNA TGTGCCAGTAGTATGTCGGGTTGGGATATGTACGAGCAGTACTTC. Translating gives CASSMSGWDMYEQYF. The chain has TRBV19 and TRBJ2-7; D is ambiguous. This CDR3 has 15 amino acids. Per the germline V gene, CDR1 is LNHDA and CDR2 is SQIVND (reference sequence). V lost 3 bases and J 4 bases, leaving 16 bases between the germline ends.